This T cell receptor (beta chain) emerged from a study of T cells after yellow fever vaccination. V lost 7 bases to trimming and J lost 6 bases; unmatched junction nucleotides: 10. There are 14 residues in the CDR3. The germline V gene has CDR1 LGHDT and CDR2 YNNKEL (reference sequence). This clonotype has only a few counts. The authors made TCR cDNA by 5'RACE template switching, adding a universal primer site and UMIs. TCRdb re-analysed the 5' RACE reads in MiXCR, keeping a single row per CDR3 protein. The sample holds roughly 260,000 distinct CDR3 sequences; 13% are singletons and the top ten take about 0.51%.

This TCR derives from a man aged 30 to 39 who received the YFV17D yellow fever vaccine. The chain uses TRBV3-1 and TRBJ1-2; 8 positions match TRBD1. The sample consisted of CD4+ T cells sorted from PBMCs, taken 45 days after the yellow fever booster vaccination. The CDR3 DNA follows: TGTGCCAGCACCGATAATGCAGGGGGCGATGGCTACACCTTC. This encodes CASTDNAGGDGYTF.